This entry features one TCR beta chain sequence. No antigen is known for it. Other DNA sequences in this sample translate to the same CDR3. The sample belongs to a study of shared clonotypes between healthy human individuals. Study observations and caveats: Rarefaction gave evidence that sorted-subset sequencing remained incomplete despite large depth.

Sequencing was performed with immunoSEQ multiplex PCR; in TCRdb, only in-frame clones are kept and a portion is missing. In the table there are about 2.4 million clones, just over 90% of which are singletons. The CDR3 has 14 residues. Trimming cost V 1 base and J 8 bases, with 11 bases left between them. Germline assignment: CDR1 SGHTA and CDR2 FQGNSA. The sequenced sample consisted of naive CD4+ T cells sorted from blood. Subset: CD45RA+ positively selected. The TCR was taken from a man aged 18 to 30 in good health. This chain joins TRBV7-2 and TRBJ1-4, with TRBD1 as a possible D gene (6 bases). CDR3 bases: TGTGCCAGCAGCTTAGGGGGGGCTAGCGAAAAACTGTTTTTT. Translating it yields CASSLGGASEKLFF.